These 10 T cell receptor beta chains were all obtained from the same sample, sequenced in a study of CD4 T cell repertoires in COVID-19. Method: immunoSEQ multiplex PCR; TCRdb's copy keeps in-frame clones and lacks some. The sample yields 60,000 to 90,000 clones, 83% seen once. The sample was CD4+ T cells from peripheral blood, taken after recovery from COVID-19. The receptors come from a human donor who had COVID-19.

The genes are TRBV18 and TRBJ1-2, with a tentative D call TRBD1 (6 bases). The V and J ends lost 3 bases and 4 bases respectively, with 12 bases between them. Germline CDR1 and CDR2: KGHSH and LQKENI. CDR3 length: 14 amino acids. The CDR3 region has the DNA TGTGCCAGCTCACCGGAGCAGGGGATCTATGGCTACACCTTC. It specifies CASSPEQGIYGYTF.

By sample fraction, this clone is medium-sized. The chain employs TRBV5-1 and TRBJ1-2; D remains ambiguous. Per germline, CDR1 SGHRS and CDR2 YFSETQ. V lost 6 bases, J lost 0 bases, and 9 bases lay in between. The CDR3 contains 13 residues. CDR3 bases: TGCGCCAGCACCCCAATGCCTAACTATGGCTACACCTTC. Translating gives CASTPMPNYGYTF.

The chain recombines TRBV9 with TRBJ1-4, with TRBD1 identical over 8 bases. The CDR3 totals 14 residues. Per the germline V gene, CDR1 is SGDLS and CDR2 is YYNGEE. V was pared by 4 bases and J by 8 bases, with 7 bases of the junction left unmatched. The CDR3 DNA reads TGTGCCAGCAGCAAACGTGGGGACAGGGAAAAACTGTTTTTT. Encoded protein: CASSKRGDREKLFF.

The V call is TRBV2, the J call TRBJ2-7, with TRBD2 matching over 7 bases. There are 14 residues in the CDR3. V lost 8 bases and J lost 4; bases outside the gene matches: 11. CDR1 SNHLY and CDR2 FYNNEI come from the germline V gene. CDR3 nucleotide sequence: TGTGCCAGCCGGGGGAGGGGACCCCTGTACGAGCAGTACTTC. This translates into CASRGRGPLYEQYF.

This sequence joins TRBV3-1 (or the pseudogene TRBV3-2) and TRBJ2-7, with D maybe TRBD1 (6 bases). V lost 4 bases and J lost 2, with 15 bases in between. The V gene's germline CDR1 is LGHDT and CDR2 YNNKEL (reference sequence). The length of the CDR3 is 15 residues. CDR3 sequence: CASSPSGESTYEQYF. The CDR3 DNA reads TGTGCCAGCAGCCCCTCAGGGGAGAGCACCTACGAGCAGTACTTC.

The chain has TRBV15 and TRBJ1-1; no firm D call. V lost 5 bases to trimming and J lost 4 bases, with 17 bases between them. Germline CDR1 and CDR2: LNHNV and YYDKDF (reference sequence). The CDR3 is 15 amino acids. The chain's CDR3 is CATSDLLGLSTEAFF. DNA for the CDR3: TGTGCCACCAGCGATTTATTAGGGCTGAGCACTGAAGCTTTCTTT.

The chain combines TRBV6-5 with TRBJ2-3; a weak D match, TRBD2 (7 bases). V lost 8 bases and J 5 bases, leaving 20 bases between the germline ends. Germline CDR1 is MNHEY and CDR2 is SVGAGI. CDR3 length: 15 amino acids. CDR3 region: CASGLRGGSVDTQYF. CDR3 sequence (DNA): TGTGCCAGCGGGCTCAGGGGCGGGAGTGTAGATACGCAGTATTTT.

The rearrangement links TRBV11-1 to TRBJ2-3; 7 nucleotides agree with TRBD1. Trimming removed 2 bases from V and 5 bases from J; junction bases left unmatched: 10. The CDR3 totals 16 residues. Germline values: CDR1 SGHAT, CDR2 FQDESV (reference sequence). CDR3 DNA: TGTGCCAGCAGCTTATCCAAGGGGGCTAGGGGAGATACGCAGTATTTT. Protein: CASSLSKGARGDTQYF. Drawing the rest from reference TRBV11-1 and TRBJ2-3, the complete variable domain is EAEVAQSPRYKITEKSQAVAFWCDPISGHATLYWYRQILGQGPELLVQFQDESVVDDSQLPKDRFSAERLKGVDSTLKIQPAELGDSAMYLCASSLSKGARGDTQYFGPGTRLTVL.

This chain uses TRBV19 with TRBJ1-2; D is unclear. This CDR3 is 13 amino acids long. The V gene's germline CDR1 is LNHDA and CDR2 SQIVND (reference sequence). Trimming removed 7 bases at V and 4 bases at J, with 13 bases between. This CDR3 reads CASTGRSGYGYTF. In DNA form, the CDR3 reads TGTGCCAGTACCGGACGGTCTGGCTATGGCTACACCTTC.

The chain carries TRBV7-9 and TRBJ1-2, with D perhaps matching TRBD1 (6 bases). This CDR3 is built from 15 residues. The germline V gene encodes CDR1 SEHNR and CDR2 FQNEAQ (reference sequence). Trimming shortened V by 5 bases and J by 4 bases, and 17 bases separated the two germline ends. CDR3 in amino acids: CASSHQGYEVYGYTF. The DNA for the CDR3 is TGTGCCAGCAGCCACCAGGGGTATGAGGTCTATGGCTACACCTTC.